A single sample gave rise to the 17 T cell receptor beta chains below, sequenced in a study of early T cells in non-severe SARS-CoV-2 infection (dated by TCRdb to about 2021). Libraries were made using 5' RACE. The sequencer was a NextSeq 500. TCRdb applied fastp at Q25 and MiXCR to the public reads, then kept only in-frame beta chains. Each CDR3 protein gets just one entry, which takes the most common genes and DNA from the rows behind it. The sample table contains about 64,000 distinct CDR3 sequences; only one count was recorded for around 13% of them. The ten most abundant clones make up about 1.3% of the sample. Sample: whole blood, taken at baseline. The receptor set was obtained from an adult who was a healthcare worker with PCR-confirmed SARS-CoV-2 infection or an uninfected control (not recorded which).

This clonotype has a single count. This chain links TRBV3-1 with TRBJ2-1; D uncertain. The V end lost 3 bases, the J end lost 4 bases, and 10 bases lay between the germline ends. The CDR3 is 14 residues long. Germline lookup yields CDR1 LGHDT and CDR2 YNNKEL (reference sequence). This chain's CDR3 is CASSHRHGYNEQFF. In DNA form, the CDR3 reads TGTGCCAGCAGCCATAGACACGGGTACAATGAGCAGTTCTTC.

This clonotype came up a few times. The V call is TRBV7-8, the J call TRBJ2-3, with D perhaps matching TRBD2 (6 bases). Germline-derived CDR1 and CDR2 are SGHVS and FQNEAQ. The germline V and J ends were trimmed by 2 bases and 3 bases, with 12 bases remaining between them. The CDR3 contains 15 residues. The CDR3 sequence: CASSLRLASTDTQYF. CDR3 bases: TGTGCCAGCAGCTTACGCCTAGCGTCTACAGATACGCAGTATTTT.

Ten or more counts support this clonotype. The chain has TRBV7-2 and TRBJ2-5; D perhaps matches TRBD2 (5 bases). CDR3 length equals 14 residues. The germline CDR1 and CDR2 sequences are SGHTA and FQGNSA. Trimming left V 4 bases short and J 0 bases short, with 9 bases between. In DNA form, the CDR3 reads TGTGCCAGCAGCTACGGGATTCACCAAGAGACCCAGTACTTC. Translated: CASSYGIHQETQYF.

This clonotype was recorded a few times. The chain joins TRBV4-2 to TRBJ2-7; a weak D match, TRBD2 (5 bases). Germline V lookup: CDR1 LGHNA, CDR2 YNFKEQ. V gave up 4 bases and J gave up 4 bases, with 14 bases separating them. The length of the CDR3 is 14 residues. The CDR3 DNA reads TGTGCCAGCAGCCCCGGGATCGACCTTTACGAGCAGTACTTC. Translated, it gives CASSPGIDLYEQYF.

This clonotype was seen a handful of times. V is TRBV11-2 and J is TRBJ1-5; D gene ambiguous. The CDR3 covers 13 residues. V lost 5 bases to trimming and J lost 4 bases, with 9 bases between them. Germline lookup yields CDR1 SGHAT and CDR2 FQNNGV. The CDR3 DNA sequence: TGTGCCAGCAGCCAGTCCTTGAATCAGCCCCAGCATTTT. It specifies CASSQSLNQPQHF.

There are many counts of this clonotype. This chain links TRBV24-1 with TRBJ2-7, with D possibly being TRBD1 (5 bases). V gave up 3 bases and J gave up 0 bases, with 23 bases separating them. Germline values: CDR1 KGHDR, CDR2 SFDVKD. This CDR3 spans 19 amino acids. The CDR3 coding sequence is TGTGCCACCAGTGATGCCCCTGGCGCAACCGGCCAGGGCTCCTACGAGCAGTACTTC. It specifies CATSDAPGATGQGSYEQYF.

V is TRBV6-5 and J is TRBJ2-1, with 12 bases identical to TRBD2. The CDR3 runs to 18 residues. The germline CDR1 and CDR2 sequences are MNHEY and SVGAGI. V lost 0 bases and J lost 7; bases outside the gene matches: 10. CDR3 residues: CASSYSILAGGLRNEQFF. CDR3 coding DNA: TGTGCCAGCAGTTACTCGATACTAGCGGGGGGTTTGAGAAATGAGCAGTTCTTC.

This clonotype was picked up a small number of times. This chain links TRBV20-1 with TRBJ2-7, with TRBD2 matching 12 bases. Germline lookup yields CDR1 DFQATT and CDR2 SNEGSKA (reference sequence). Losses at the gene ends were 5 bases for V and 7 bases for J; bases not matched to a gene: 9. The CDR3 has 14 amino acids. The CDR3, as DNA: TGCAGTGCTTATCGGACTAGCGGGACTCAAGAGCAGTACTTC. It codes for CSAYRTSGTQEQYF.

This rearrangement joins TRBV4-1 to TRBJ2-5; D unresolved. In germline, CDR1 is MGHRA, CDR2 YSYEKL. This CDR3 has 14 residues. V shed 4 bases and J shed 5 bases, with 14 bases lying between them. The CDR3 here is CASSRDEGRETQYF. Here the CDR3 DNA reads TGCGCCAGCAGCCGAGATGAAGGAAGGGAGACCCAGTACTTC.

This clonotype was counted only a few times. The chain combines TRBV21-1 with TRBJ2-7; the D call TRBD2 from the table was never checked on the DNA. TRBV21-1 is recorded as a pseudogene. The CDR3 is 15 amino acids. The CDR3 reads CASSKERETTYEQYF. As DNA, the CDR3 is TGTGCCAGCAGCAAAGAACGGGAGACCACCTACGAGCAGTACTTC.

The chain employs TRBV7-2 and TRBJ2-1, with D perhaps assigned TRBD1 or TRBD2 (5 bases each). The V and J ends lost 5 bases and 6 bases respectively, with 11 bases between them. The CDR3 is made up of 13 amino acids. From germline, CDR1 is SGHTA and CDR2 FQGNSA. CDR3 DNA: TGTGCCAGCAGCCAACTTGGGGGCAATGAGCAGTTCTTC. Translation: CASSQLGGNEQFF.

There are a few counts of this clonotype. The chain has TRBV6-6 and TRBJ2-7; 7 bases align to TRBD1. In germline, CDR1 is MNHNY, CDR2 SVGAGI (reference sequence). The V gene end was trimmed by 0 bases and the J gene end by 5 bases; junction bases not matched to a gene: 4. The CDR3 sequence is 14 residues long. The CDR3 protein is CASSYSTGSHEQYF. As DNA, the CDR3 is TGTGCCAGCAGTTACTCGACAGGGTCCCACGAGCAGTACTTC.

This clonotype was recorded at least ten times. This chain uses TRBV25-1 with TRBJ2-2, with 8 positions matching TRBD1. The CDR3 runs 16 residues. Losses at the gene ends were 2 bases for V and 1 base for J; bases not matched to a gene: 3. CDR1 is MGHDK and CDR2 is SYGVNS in the germline V gene. CDR3 protein: CASSEPGTGNTGELFF. CDR3 nucleotides: TGTGCCAGCAGTGAACCTGGGACAGGGAACACCGGGGAGCTGTTTTTT. The full variable domain, in which reference TRBV25-1 and TRBJ2-2 provide the parts outside the CDR3, is EADIYQTPRYLVIGTGKKITLECSQTMGHDKMYWYQQDPGMELHLIHYSYGVNSTEKGDLSSESTVSRIRTEHFPLTLESARPSHTSQYLCASSEPGTGNTGELFFGEGSRLTVL.

This sequence joins TRBV6-5 and TRBJ1-1; D is perhaps TRBD1 (5 bases). CDR3 length: 15 amino acids. V lost 4 bases to trimming and J lost 4 bases, with 16 bases between them. Germline loops: CDR1 MNHEY, CDR2 SVGAGI. CDR3 residues: CASSWRGGIGTEAFF. The CDR3 bases are TGTGCCAGCAGTTGGCGGGGGGGGATTGGCACTGAAGCTTTCTTT.

This clonotype was seen at least ten times. The chain employs TRBV5-1 and TRBJ2-7; the D call may be TRBD1 or TRBD2 (6 bases each). CDR3 length: 13 residues. The germline CDR1 and CDR2 sequences are SGHRS and YFSETQ. V was trimmed by 4 bases and J by 3 bases, leaving 11 bases between them. In DNA form, the CDR3 reads TGCGCCAGCAGCCCGAGGGGGGACTACGAGCAGTACTTC. Residues: CASSPRGDYEQYF.

Notes on this clonotype: A junction end diverges from the germline sequence, so it may reflect a read error. CDR3 sequence (DNA): TGTGCCAGCAGCTTAGGGACAGGGAGAGAGGCCCAGTACTTC. This sequence encodes CASSLGTGREAQYF. The chain joins TRBV7-9 to TRBJ2-5, with TRBD1 identical over 8 bases. The germline CDR1 and CDR2 sequences are SEHNR and FQNEAQ (reference sequence). This CDR3 region has 14 residues.

This clonotype was seen at least ten times. This chain uses TRBV12-3 or TRBV12-4 with TRBJ2-3; D is possibly TRBD2 (5 bases). CDR3 length: 15 residues. V was cut by 3 bases and J by 0 bases, with 10 bases left in between. CDR3 loop: CASSFGDLSTDTQYF. The CDR3 nucleotides are TGTGCCAGCAGTTTCGGGGATTTAAGCACAGATACGCAGTATTTT.